Sequencing of this TCR beta chain was carried out in a study of identical twins. The study's findings and limits: Invariant MAIT and iNKT cells may have partly biased zero-insertion analyses.

The sample holds a few counts of this clonotype. The antigen is unknown. TCRdb processed the 5' RACE reads anew with MiXCR; each CDR3 protein has one entry. The sample has a few hundred thousand distinct CDR3 sequences, 13% to 15% seen once. The CDR3 runs 17 residues. V was cut by 6 bases and J by 0 bases, with 17 bases left in between. Germline V gene lookup returns CDR1 ENHRY and CDR2 SYGVKD. These same data were also listed under a study on yellow fever vaccine responses in identical twins.

The sequenced sample was CD4+ T cells sorted from blood. The chain couples TRBV10-3 to TRBJ1-4; D gene unclear. This clonotype was sampled from a woman under 30 in good health. Here the CDR3 reads CAISPRENTATNEKLFF. The CDR3 DNA reads as TGTGCCATCAGCCCACGGGAAAACACTGCAACTAATGAAAAACTGTTTTTT.